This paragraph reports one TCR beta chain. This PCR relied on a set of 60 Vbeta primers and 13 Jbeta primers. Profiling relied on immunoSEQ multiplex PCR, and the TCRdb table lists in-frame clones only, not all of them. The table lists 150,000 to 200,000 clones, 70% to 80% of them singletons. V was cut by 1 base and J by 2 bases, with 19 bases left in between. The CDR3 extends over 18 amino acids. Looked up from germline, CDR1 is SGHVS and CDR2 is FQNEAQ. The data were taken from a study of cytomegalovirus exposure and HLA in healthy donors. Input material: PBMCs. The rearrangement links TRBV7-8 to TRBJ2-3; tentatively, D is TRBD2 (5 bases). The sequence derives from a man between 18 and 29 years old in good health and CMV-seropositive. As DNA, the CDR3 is TGTGCCAGCAGCTTAGTTCGGGTCTCGGGGATCACCACAGATACGCAGTATTTT. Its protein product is CASSLVRVSGITTDTQYF.